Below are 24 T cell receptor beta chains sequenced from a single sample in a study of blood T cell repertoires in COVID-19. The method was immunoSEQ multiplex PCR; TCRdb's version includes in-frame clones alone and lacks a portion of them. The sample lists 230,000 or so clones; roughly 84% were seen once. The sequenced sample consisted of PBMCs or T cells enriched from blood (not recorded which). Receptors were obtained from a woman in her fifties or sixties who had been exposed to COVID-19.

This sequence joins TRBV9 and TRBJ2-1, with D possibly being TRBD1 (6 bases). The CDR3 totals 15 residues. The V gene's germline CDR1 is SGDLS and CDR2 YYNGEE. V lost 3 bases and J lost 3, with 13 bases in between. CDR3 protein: CASSGGQSNYNEQFF. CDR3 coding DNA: TGTGCCAGCAGCGGAGGACAGTCGAACTACAATGAGCAGTTCTTC.

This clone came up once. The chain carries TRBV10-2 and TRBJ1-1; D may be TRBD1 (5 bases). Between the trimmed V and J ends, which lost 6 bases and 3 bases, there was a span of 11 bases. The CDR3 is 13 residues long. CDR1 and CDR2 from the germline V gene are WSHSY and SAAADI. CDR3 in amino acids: CASRGGGDTEAFF. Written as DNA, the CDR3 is TGCGCCAGCAGGGGTGGAGGGGACACTGAAGCTTTCTTT.

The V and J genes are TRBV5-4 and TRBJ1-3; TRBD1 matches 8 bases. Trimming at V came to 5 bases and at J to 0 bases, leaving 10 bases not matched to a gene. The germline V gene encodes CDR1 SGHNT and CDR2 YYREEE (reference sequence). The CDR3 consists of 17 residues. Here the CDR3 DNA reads TGTGCCAGCAGTATGACCGGGACAGGCCGCTCTGGAAACACCATATATTTT. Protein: CASSMTGTGRSGNTIYF.

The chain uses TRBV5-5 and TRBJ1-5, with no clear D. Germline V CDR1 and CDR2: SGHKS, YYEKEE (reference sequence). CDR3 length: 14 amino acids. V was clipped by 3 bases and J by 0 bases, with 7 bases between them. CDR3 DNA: TGTGCCAGCAGCTCGAGGATTAGCAATCAGCCCCAGCATTTT. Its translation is CASSSRISNQPQHF.

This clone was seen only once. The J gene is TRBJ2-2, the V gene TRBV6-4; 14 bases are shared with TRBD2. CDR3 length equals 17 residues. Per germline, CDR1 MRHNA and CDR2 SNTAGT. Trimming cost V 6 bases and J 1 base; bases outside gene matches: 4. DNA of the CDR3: TGTGCCAGCAGCCGACTAGCGGGGGGGCTGAACACCGGGGAGCTGTTTTTT. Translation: CASSRLAGGLNTGELFF.

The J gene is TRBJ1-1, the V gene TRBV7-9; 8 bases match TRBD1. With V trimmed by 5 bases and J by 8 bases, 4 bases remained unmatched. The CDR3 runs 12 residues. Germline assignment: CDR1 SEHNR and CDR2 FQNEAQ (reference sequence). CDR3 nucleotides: TGTGCCAGCAGCCCCAGGGACAGGGAAGCTTTCTTT. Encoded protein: CASSPRDREAFF.

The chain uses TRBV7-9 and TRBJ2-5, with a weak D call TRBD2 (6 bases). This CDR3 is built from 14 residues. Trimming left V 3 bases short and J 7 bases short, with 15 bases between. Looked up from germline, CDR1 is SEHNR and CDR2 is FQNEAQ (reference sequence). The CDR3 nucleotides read TGTGCCAGCAGCTTTATAACTAGCTCTGCGACCCAGTACTTC. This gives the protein CASSFITSSATQYF.

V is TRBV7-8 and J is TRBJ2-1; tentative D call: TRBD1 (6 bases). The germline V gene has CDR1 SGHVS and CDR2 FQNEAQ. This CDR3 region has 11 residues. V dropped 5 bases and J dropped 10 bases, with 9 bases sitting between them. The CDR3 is CASSPDREQFF. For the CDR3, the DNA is TGTGCCAGCAGCCCCGACAGGGAGCAGTTCTTC. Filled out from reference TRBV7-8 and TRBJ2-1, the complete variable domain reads GAGVSQSPRYKVAKRGQDVALRCDPISGHVSLFWYQQALGQGPEFLTYFQNEAQLDKSGLPSDRFFAERPEGSVSTLKIQRTQQEDSAVYLCASSPDREQFFGPGTRLTVL.

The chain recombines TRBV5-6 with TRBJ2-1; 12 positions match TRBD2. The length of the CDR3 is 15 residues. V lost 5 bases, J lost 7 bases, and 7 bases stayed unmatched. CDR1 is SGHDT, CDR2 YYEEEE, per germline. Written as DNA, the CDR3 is TGTGCCAGCAGGACTACTAGCGGGGGGCCAAATGAGCAGTTCTTC. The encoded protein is CASRTTSGGPNEQFF.

Here the CDR3 DNA reads TGTGCCAGCAGTTACTCGCGGAATTCACCCCTCCACTTT. Protein product: CASSYSRNSPLHF. The chain is built from TRBV6-2 or TRBV6-3 and TRBJ1-6; no definite D call. The germline V gene encodes CDR1 MNHEY and CDR2 SVGEGT. The CDR3 is made up of 13 amino acids. With 0 bases removed from V and 7 bases from J, the gap between germline ends came to 4 bases.

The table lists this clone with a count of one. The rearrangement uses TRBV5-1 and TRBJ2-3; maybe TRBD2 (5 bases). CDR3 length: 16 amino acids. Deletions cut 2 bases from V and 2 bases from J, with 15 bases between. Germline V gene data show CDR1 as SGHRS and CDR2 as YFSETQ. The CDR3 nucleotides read TGCGCCAGCAGCTTCGCGGGCTCGGCCATCACAGATACGCAGTATTTT. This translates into CASSFAGSAITDTQYF.

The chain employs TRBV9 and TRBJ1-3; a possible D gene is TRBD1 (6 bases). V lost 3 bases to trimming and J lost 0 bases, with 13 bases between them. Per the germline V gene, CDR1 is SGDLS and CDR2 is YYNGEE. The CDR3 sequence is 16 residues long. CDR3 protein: CASSGGGGYSGNTIYF. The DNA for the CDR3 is TGTGCCAGCAGCGGAGGGGGAGGGTACTCTGGAAACACCATATATTTT.

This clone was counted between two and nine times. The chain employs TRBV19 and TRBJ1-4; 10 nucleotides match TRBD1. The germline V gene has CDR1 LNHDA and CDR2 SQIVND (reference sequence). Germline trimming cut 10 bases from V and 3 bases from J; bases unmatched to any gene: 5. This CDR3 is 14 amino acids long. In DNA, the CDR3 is TGTGCCACCCGACAGGGGGCGCCTAATGAAAAACTGTTTTTT. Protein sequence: CATRQGAPNEKLFF.

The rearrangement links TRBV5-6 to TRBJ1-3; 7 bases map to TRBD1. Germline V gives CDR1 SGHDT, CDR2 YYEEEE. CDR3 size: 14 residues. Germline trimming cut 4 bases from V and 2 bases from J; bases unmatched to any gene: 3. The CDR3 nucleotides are TGTGCCAGCAGCCCGACAGGGACTGGAAACACCATATATTTT. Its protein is CASSPTGTGNTIYF.

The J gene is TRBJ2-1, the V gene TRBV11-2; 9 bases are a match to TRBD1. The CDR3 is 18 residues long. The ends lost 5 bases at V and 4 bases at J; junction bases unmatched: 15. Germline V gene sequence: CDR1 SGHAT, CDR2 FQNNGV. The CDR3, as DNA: TGTGCCAGCAGCCCAGGGGGGGGACAGGGAGGATTGTACAATGAGCAGTTCTTC. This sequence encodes CASSPGGGQGGLYNEQFF.

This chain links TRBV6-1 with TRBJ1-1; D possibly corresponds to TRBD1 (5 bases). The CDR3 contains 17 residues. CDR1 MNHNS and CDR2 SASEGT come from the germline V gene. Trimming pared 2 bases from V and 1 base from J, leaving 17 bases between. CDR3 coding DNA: TGTGCCAGCAGTGAAAGGGGCAGGCCCATCCAGAACACTGAAGCTTTCTTT. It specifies CASSERGRPIQNTEAFF.

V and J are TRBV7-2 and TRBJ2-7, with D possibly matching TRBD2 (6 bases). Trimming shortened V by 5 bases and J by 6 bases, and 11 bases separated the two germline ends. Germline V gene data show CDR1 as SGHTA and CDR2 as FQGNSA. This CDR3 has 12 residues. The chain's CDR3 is CASSATSSEQYF. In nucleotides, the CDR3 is TGTGCCAGCAGCGCTACTAGCTCCGAGCAGTACTTC. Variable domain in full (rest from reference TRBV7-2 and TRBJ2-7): GAGVSQSPSNKVTEKGKDVELRCDPISGHTALYWYRQSLGQGLEFLIYFQGNSAPDKSGLPSDRFSAERTGGSVSTLTIQRTQQEDSAVYLCASSATSSEQYFGPGTRLTVT.

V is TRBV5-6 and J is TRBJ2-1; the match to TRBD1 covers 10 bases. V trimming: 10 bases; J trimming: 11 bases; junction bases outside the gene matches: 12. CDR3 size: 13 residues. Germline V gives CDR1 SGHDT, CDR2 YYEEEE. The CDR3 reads CAGSGTGAQKQFF. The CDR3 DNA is TGTGCCGGCTCCGGGACAGGGGCTCAAAAGCAGTTCTTC.

In DNA, the CDR3 is TGTGCCAGCAGGGGGGCAAGCAATCAGCCCCAGCATTTT. Amino acid sequence: CASRGASNQPQHF. The chain couples TRBV12-3 or TRBV12-4 to TRBJ1-5, with D maybe TRBD1 (6 bases). The CDR3 runs 13 residues. V was pared by 6 bases and J by 1 base, with 7 bases between.

CDR3: CASSLRLAGGKETQYF. As DNA, the CDR3 is TGTGCCAGCAGTTTAAGATTAGCGGGGGGCAAAGAGACCCAGTACTTC. This chain links TRBV28 with TRBJ2-5, with 10 bases aligning to TRBD2. The CDR3 contains 16 residues. The germline V gene has CDR1 MDHEN and CDR2 SYDVKM. Trimming cost V 2 bases and J 3 bases; bases outside gene matches: 6.

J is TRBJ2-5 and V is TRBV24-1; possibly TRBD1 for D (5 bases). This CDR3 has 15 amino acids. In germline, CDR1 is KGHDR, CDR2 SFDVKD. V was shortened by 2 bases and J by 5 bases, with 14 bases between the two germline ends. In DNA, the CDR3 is TGTGCCACCAGTGATTCGGCAGGGAAGGCGGAGACCCAGTACTTC. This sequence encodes CATSDSAGKAETQYF.

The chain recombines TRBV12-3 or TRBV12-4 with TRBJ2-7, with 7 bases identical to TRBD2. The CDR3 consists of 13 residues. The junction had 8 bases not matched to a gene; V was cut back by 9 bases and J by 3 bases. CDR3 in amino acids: CARGGGTNYEQYF. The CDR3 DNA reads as TGTGCCAGGGGGGGAGGGACCAACTACGAGCAGTACTTC.

The CDR3 DNA follows: TGTGCCAGCAGCGTGACGGACAGGGGAGGGTCACCCCTCCACTTT. Its protein is CASSVTDRGGSPLHF. The rearrangement uses TRBV9 and TRBJ1-6; TRBD1 aligns across 9 bases. After removal of 2 bases from V and 10 bases from J, the junction contained 7 bases not matched to a gene. Germline values: CDR1 SGDLS, CDR2 YYNGEE. The CDR3 is 15 residues long.

CDR3 coding DNA: TGTGCCAGCAGTGAACTAGCGGGGGGCCGGGATACGCAGTATTTT. Amino acid sequence: CASSELAGGRDTQYF. V usage is TRBV2 and J usage is TRBJ2-3; 11 bases are shared with TRBD2. Germline V lookup: CDR1 SNHLY, CDR2 FYNNEI. The CDR3 runs 15 residues. V was clipped by 2 bases and J by 6 bases; unmatched bases: 4. Full variable domain (rest looked up from reference TRBV2 and TRBJ2-3): EPEVTQTPSHQVTQMGQEVILRCVPISNHLYFYWYRQILGQKVEFLVSFYNNEISEKSEIFDDQFSVERPDGSNFTLKIRSTKLEDSAMYFCASSELAGGRDTQYFGPGTRLTVL.